This T cell receptor beta chain was captured by sequencing in a study of PD-1 blockade in mismatch repair-deficient tumors. Notes on the study in general: Tumor-resident clones, often undetectable pretreatment in blood, expanded then contracted after pembrolizumab.

To note about this clone: Its specificity is not known.

The CDR3 is 15 amino acids. V shed 5 bases, J shed 1 base, and the junction held 7 bases outside the gene matches. The germline CDR1 and CDR2 sequences are SEHNR and FQNEAQ (reference sequence). This table comes from immunoSEQ multiplex PCR, and its TCRdb copy is limited to in-frame clones, with some not included. The sample lists roughly 120,000 clones; roughly 86% were seen once. The sequenced sample was peripheral blood, obtained 72 weeks after starting pembrolizumab. The chain has TRBV7-9 and TRBJ2-7; TRBD2 matches 8 bases. The receptor's source is an adult with mismatch repair-deficient cancer. The CDR3 DNA is TGTGCCAGCAGCCCACTAGCGGCACCTTCCTACGAGCAGTACTTC. Amino acids: CASSPLAAPSYEQYF. Using reference TRBV7-9 and TRBJ2-7 for the parts outside the CDR3, the full variable domain is DTGVSQNPRHKITKRGQNVTFRCDPISEHNRLYWYRQTLGQGPEFLTYFQNEAQLEKSRLLSDRFSAERPKGSFSTLEIQRTEQGDSAMYLCASSPLAAPSYEQYFGPGTRLTVT.